This T cell receptor beta chain was sequenced for a study of blood T cell repertoires in COVID-19. Assay used: immunoSEQ multiplex PCR; TCRdb lists only in-frame clones, some missing. The sample has roughly 200,000 clones, 85% seen once. Germline V gene data show CDR1 as SQVTM and CDR2 as ANQGSEA. J was trimmed by 10 bases and V by 6 bases; bases with no gene match: 11. The CDR3 contains 12 residues. The sequenced material came from PBMCs or T cells enriched from blood (not recorded which). This TCR was sampled from a man between 35 and 55 years old who had recovered from COVID-19. The chain joins TRBV29-1 to TRBJ1-1, with 7 positions matching TRBD1. The CDR3, as DNA: TGCAGCGTGGGACGTGCCCGACAGGGAGCTTTCTTT. It specifies CSVGRARQGAFF.